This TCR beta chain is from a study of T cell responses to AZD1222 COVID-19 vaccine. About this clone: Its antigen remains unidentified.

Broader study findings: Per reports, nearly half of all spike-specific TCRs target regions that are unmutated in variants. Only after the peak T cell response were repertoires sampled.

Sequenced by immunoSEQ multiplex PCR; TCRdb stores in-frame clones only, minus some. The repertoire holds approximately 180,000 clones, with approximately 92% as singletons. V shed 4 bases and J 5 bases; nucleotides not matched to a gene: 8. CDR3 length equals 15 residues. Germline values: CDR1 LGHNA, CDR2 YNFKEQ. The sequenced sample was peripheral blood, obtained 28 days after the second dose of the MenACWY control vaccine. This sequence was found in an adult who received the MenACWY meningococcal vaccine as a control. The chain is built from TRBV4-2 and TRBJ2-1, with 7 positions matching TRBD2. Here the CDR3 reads CASSPGALADNEQFF. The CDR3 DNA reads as TGTGCCAGCAGCCCCGGCGCCCTAGCGGACAATGAGCAGTTCTTC.